These 30 T cell receptor beta chains share one sample of origin, sequenced in a study of identical twins (dated by TCRdb to about 2016). The receptor library was made with 5' RACE. This sample was sequenced with an Illumina HiSeq 2000. The raw public data were reprocessed by TCRdb itself: fastp quality trimming at Q25, MiXCR clonotype calling, in-frame beta chains only. Every CDR3 protein is listed once, alongside the most common genes and DNA of its rows. The sample includes around 220,000 distinct CDR3 sequences, with about 14% observed a single time. Around 8.9% of the sample is in the top ten clones. Sequenced material: memory (CD45RO+) T cells sorted from blood. Taken with the paper, the label for cell subset or site translates to: CD45RO+ enriched T cells. Every receptor here comes from a woman aged 18-30 years in good health.

The chain is built from TRBV4-3 and TRBJ2-7, with TRBD2 matching 10 bases. This CDR3 comprises 15 residues. Germline V CDR1 and CDR2: LGHNA, YSLEER. The ends lost 2 bases at V and 6 bases at J; junction bases unmatched: 7. CDR3 nucleotides: TGCGCCAGCAGCCAATCAAGCGGGAGGGGACGCGAGCAGTACTTC. As protein: CASSQSSGRGREQYF.

This clonotype was picked up many times. This sequence joins TRBV4-3 and TRBJ2-3; 7 nucleotides match TRBD2. The germline V gene encodes CDR1 LGHNA and CDR2 YSLEER. J was trimmed by 0 bases and V by 4 bases; bases with no gene match: 4. The CDR3 has 15 amino acids. The DNA for the CDR3 is TGCGCCAGCAGCCTCCGGGACTATAGCACAGATACGCAGTATTTT. Encoded protein: CASSLRDYSTDTQYF.

This clonotype was seen repeatedly, ten times or more. V gene TRBV12-3 or TRBV12-4 combines with J gene TRBJ2-2, with 8 nucleotides matching TRBD2. The CDR3 has 16 amino acids. After removal of 5 bases from V and 4 bases from J, the junction contained 9 bases not matched to a gene. The CDR3: CASSIQTSDGTGELFF. The CDR3 DNA is TGTGCCAGCAGTATCCAGACTAGCGACGGCACCGGGGAGCTGTTTTTT.

This clonotype was picked up many times. This chain joins TRBV2 and TRBJ2-1; 9 bases agree with TRBD2. The CDR3 loop spans 15 amino acids. The V gene's germline CDR1 is SNHLY and CDR2 FYNNEI. The ends lost 7 bases at V and 1 base at J; junction bases unmatched: 5. The CDR3 DNA reads as TGTGCCAGCACCCTTAGCGGGGGTTCCTACAATGAGCAGTTCTTC. As protein: CASTLSGGSYNEQFF.

This clonotype was detected only a few times. V is TRBV6-2 or TRBV6-3 and J is TRBJ2-7, with TRBD2 identical over 7 bases. The CDR3 is 15 residues long. With 2 bases clipped from V and 2 bases from J, the junction kept 6 bases outside the gene matches. The germline gives CDR1 MNHEY, CDR2 SVGEGT. The CDR3 nucleotides read TGTGCCAGCAGTTACCGTGCGGGAGCCCCCTACGAGCAGTACTTC. It translates to CASSYRAGAPYEQYF.

This chain joins TRBV3-1 and TRBJ2-1; D remains unclear. This CDR3 has 14 residues. Germline CDR1 and CDR2: LGHDT and YNNKEL (reference sequence). The V end lost 6 bases, the J end lost 0 bases, and 9 bases lay between the germline ends. For the CDR3, the DNA is TGTGCCAGCAGGCAGACAAGCTCCTACAATGAGCAGTTCTTC. Its protein product is CASRQTSSYNEQFF.

In this sample, this clonotype turned up many times. The chain carries TRBV5-1 and TRBJ2-3, with D unclear. Germline CDR1 and CDR2: SGHRS and YFSETQ. The V end lost 5 bases, the J end lost 2 bases, and 12 bases lay between the germline ends. The CDR3 sequence is 14 residues long. CDR3 residues: CASSRMDDTDTQYF. CDR3 sequence (DNA): TGCGCCAGCAGTAGGATGGACGACACAGATACGCAGTATTTT. Filled out from reference TRBV5-1 and TRBJ2-3, the complete variable domain reads KAGVTQTPRYLIKTRGQQVTLSCSPISGHRSVSWYQQTPGQGLQFLFEYFSETQRNKGNFPGRFSGRQFSNSRSEMNVSTLELGDSALYLCASSRMDDTDTQYFGPGTRLTVL.

V gene TRBV20-1 combines with J gene TRBJ2-5; weak D call: TRBD2 (5 bases). CDR3 length: 17 amino acids. Germline CDR1 reads DFQATT; CDR2 reads SNEGSKA (reference sequence). V gave up 3 bases and J gave up 1 base, with 21 bases separating them. CDR3 nucleotides: TGCAGTGCTAGGAGGTGGTCTTTCGGGGATACCCAAGAGACCCAGTACTTC. Protein: CSARRWSFGDTQETQYF.

The V gene is TRBV5-1, the J gene TRBJ2-4; D possibly corresponds to TRBD1 (6 bases). With 4 bases removed from V and 0 bases from J, the gap between germline ends came to 26 bases. The CDR3 sequence is 20 residues long. Germline CDR1 and CDR2: SGHRS and YFSETQ. CDR3 amino acids: CASSPGPDRTAVIAKNIQYF. DNA for the CDR3: TGCGCCAGCAGCCCCGGACCTGACAGGACCGCCGTGATAGCCAAAAACATTCAGTACTTC.

This clonotype was seen just once. V gene TRBV6-4 combines with J gene TRBJ2-2; D remains ambiguous. The CDR3 loop spans 11 amino acids. With 11 bases removed from V and 6 bases from J, the gap between germline ends came to 10 bases. Germline V CDR1 and CDR2: MRHNA, SNTAGT. The CDR3 DNA follows: TGTGCCGAAAAGGTGGCCGGGGAGCTGTTTTTT. Encoded protein: CAEKVAGELFF.

V usage is TRBV7-2 and J usage is TRBJ2-7; D is uncertain. Trimming took off 5 bases at V and 2 bases at J, with 10 bases between the two ends. The CDR3 has 13 residues. Germline V gene lookup returns CDR1 SGHTA and CDR2 FQGNSA. CDR3 DNA sequence: TGTGCCAGCAGCCCGTTAAGTACCTACGAGCAGTACTTC. Its protein product is CASSPLSTYEQYF.

This clonotype was picked up a small number of times. This chain uses TRBV7-3 with TRBJ2-1; D uncertain. Germline CDR1 is SGHTA and CDR2 is FQGTGA. The CDR3 length is 15 residues. V lost 3 bases and J lost 3, with 12 bases in between. For the CDR3, the DNA is TGTGCCAGCAGCTTCAACGACGATGGCTACAATGAGCAGTTCTTC. Its protein product is CASSFNDDGYNEQFF.

The rearrangement links TRBV6-1 to TRBJ2-1; a weak D match, TRBD2 (6 bases). This CDR3 spans 16 amino acids. V lost 7 bases and J 1 base, leaving 17 bases between the germline ends. Germline CDR1 is MNHNS and CDR2 is SASEGT. The CDR3 spells CASTVAAGTSYNEQFF. In DNA form, the CDR3 reads TGTGCCAGCACGGTAGCGGCGGGAACTTCCTACAATGAGCAGTTCTTC.

The rearrangement links TRBV20-1 to TRBJ2-7, with TRBD1 identical over 9 bases. V shed 6 bases, J shed 3 bases, and the junction held 9 bases outside the gene matches. The germline CDR1 and CDR2 sequences are DFQATT and SNEGSKA (reference sequence). The CDR3 runs 14 residues. The CDR3 loop reads CSATGGDRDYEQYF. The CDR3 coding sequence is TGCAGTGCCACAGGGGGGGACAGGGACTACGAGCAGTACTTC.

The rearrangement links TRBV7-3 to TRBJ2-1, with 8 positions matching TRBD2. This CDR3 is 15 amino acids long. From germline, CDR1 is SGHTA and CDR2 FQGTGA. The J segment lost 5 bases and the V segment lost 3 bases, leaving 6 bases of the junction unmatched. This chain's CDR3 is CASSFSSGVNNEQFF. CDR3 DNA: TGTGCCAGCAGCTTCAGTAGCGGGGTCAACAATGAGCAGTTCTTC.

There are a few counts of this clonotype. This chain connects TRBV5-1 to TRBJ2-7; the match to TRBD2 covers 11 bases. J gave up 1 base and V 3 bases, and 3 bases lay outside the gene matches. Germline CDR1 is SGHRS and CDR2 is YFSETQ. The CDR3 covers 15 residues. The CDR3 coding sequence is TGCGCCAGCAGCTGGGGGACTAGCGGTTCCTACGAGCAGTACTTC. Protein product: CASSWGTSGSYEQYF.

The gene calls are TRBV6-2 or TRBV6-3 and TRBJ1-2; D gene ambiguous. The V gene's germline CDR1 is MNHEY and CDR2 SVGEGT. The CDR3 totals 15 residues. V was pared by 7 bases and J by 3 bases, with 18 bases between. This CDR3 is CASTWGNGPYYGYTF. The CDR3 DNA follows: TGTGCCAGCACCTGGGGAAATGGACCCTACTATGGCTACACCTTC.

This chain links TRBV12-3 or TRBV12-4 with TRBJ2-3; 13 bases are a match to TRBD2. There are 18 residues in the CDR3. With 6 bases clipped from V and 5 bases from J, the junction kept 14 bases outside the gene matches. The CDR3 is CASSPGTSGAYTIDTQYF. In DNA, the CDR3 is TGTGCCAGCAGCCCAGGGACTAGCGGGGCCTATACCATAGATACGCAGTATTTT.

The chain employs TRBV29-1 and TRBJ2-7; D is perhaps TRBD1 or TRBD2 (5 bases each). CDR1 and CDR2 (germline): SQVTM, ANQGSEA. The V end was cut by 4 bases, the J end by 6 bases, with 16 bases between. The CDR3 spans 13 residues. CDR3 in amino acids: CSVAPGRDGEQYF. The CDR3 nucleotides read TGCAGCGTTGCCCCGGGTAGGGACGGCGAGCAGTACTTC.

This clonotype has more than one count but fewer than ten. The chain uses TRBV12-3 or TRBV12-4 and TRBJ1-2; TRBD1 matches 9 bases. The junction had 2 bases not matched to a gene; V was cut back by 5 bases and J by 7 bases. The CDR3 is 12 residues long. CDR3 nucleotide sequence: TGTGCCAGCAGTCGGACAGGGGCTGGCTACACCTTC. Residues: CASSRTGAGYTF.

This clonotype appeared many times. The rearrangement links TRBV24-1 to TRBJ1-1; TRBD1 is a possible D gene (6 bases). The V end was cut by 3 bases, the J end by 1 base, with 11 bases between. Germline values: CDR1 KGHDR, CDR2 SFDVKD. The CDR3 contains 15 residues. The CDR3, as DNA: TGTGCCACCAGTGATCCCGGGACAAGGAACACTGAAGCTTTCTTT. Translation: CATSDPGTRNTEAFF.

This clonotype has ten or more counts. The chain links TRBV20-1 to TRBJ2-7; 13 bases align to TRBD2. Germline V gene lookup returns CDR1 DFQATT and CDR2 SNEGSKA (reference sequence). CDR3 length equals 15 residues. The trim removed 6 bases at V and 0 bases at J, leaving 5 bases unmatched. DNA of the CDR3: TGCAGTGCCGGACTAGCGGGGGCCCGCTCCTACGAGCAGTACTTC. This sequence encodes CSAGLAGARSYEQYF.

This clonotype was picked up a small number of times. The CDR3 coding sequence is TGTGCCAGCAGTTACTATGCGAACACCGGGGAGCTGTTTTTT. It yields the protein CASSYYANTGELFF. This chain joins TRBV6-5 and TRBJ2-2; D unresolved. V lost 1 base and J 0 bases, leaving 3 bases between the germline ends. Germline CDR1 and CDR2: MNHEY and SVGAGI. This CDR3 is built from 14 residues.

This clonotype showed up just a few times. This rearrangement joins TRBV7-2 to TRBJ2-7, with 13 bases fitting TRBD2. The CDR3 runs 14 residues. The ends lost 5 bases at V and 7 bases at J; junction bases unmatched: 5. CDR1 SGHTA and CDR2 FQGNSA come from the germline V gene. Here the CDR3 reads CASSVGTSGIEQYF. CDR3 bases: TGTGCCAGCAGCGTAGGGACTAGCGGGATTGAGCAGTACTTC.

V gene TRBV4-2 combines with J gene TRBJ2-1, with 16 bases lining up with TRBD2. The junction had 8 bases not matched to a gene; V was cut back by 2 bases and J by 10 bases. The CDR3 is made up of 17 amino acids. Germline-derived CDR1 and CDR2 are LGHNA and YNFKEQ. Written as DNA, the CDR3 is TGTGCCAGCAGCCAAAAGGGACTAGCGGGGGGGCAGGAGGAGCAGTTCTTC. Translating it yields CASSQKGLAGGQEEQFF.

This clonotype was seen at least ten times. The chain carries TRBV2 and TRBJ1-1; D is uncertain. Germline CDR1 is SNHLY and CDR2 is FYNNEI. The CDR3 loop spans 11 amino acids. With 7 bases removed from V and 5 bases from J, the gap between germline ends came to 8 bases. CDR3 in amino acids: CASIRVTEAFF. The DNA of the CDR3 is TGTGCCAGCATACGGGTGACTGAAGCTTTCTTT.

In its sample, this clonotype was seen a few times. J is TRBJ2-1 and V is TRBV9; 14 nucleotides agree with TRBD2. Unmatched junction bases numbered 1, after V lost 0 bases and J lost 8 bases. From germline, CDR1 is SGDLS and CDR2 YYNGEE. This CDR3 region has 15 residues. In DNA form, the CDR3 reads TGTGCCAGCAGCGTAGGGGGACTAGCGGGGGATGAGCAGTTCTTC. Protein: CASSVGGLAGDEQFF.

The chain joins TRBV6-5 to TRBJ2-6; 7 nucleotides agree with TRBD1. Germline V gene data show CDR1 as MNHEY and CDR2 as SVGAGI. The CDR3 length is 15 residues. V gave up 2 bases and J gave up 2 bases; unmatched junction bases: 0. The CDR3 reads CASSYTGAGANVLTF. The CDR3, as DNA: TGTGCCAGCAGTTACACAGGGGCTGGGGCCAACGTCCTGACTTTC.

CDR3 amino acids: CASSFFRNNNEQFF. Written as DNA, the CDR3 is TGTGCCAGCAGTTTCTTCAGGAACAACAATGAGCAGTTCTTC. V usage is TRBV12-3 or TRBV12-4 and J usage is TRBJ2-1; unclear D gene. With 3 bases removed from V and 5 bases from J, the gap between germline ends came to 11 bases. CDR3 length: 14 residues.

This clonotype was counted a few times. The chain employs TRBV3-1 and TRBJ2-7; D gene uncertain. V lost 1 base to trimming and J lost 5 bases, with 9 bases between them. Germline V gene sequence: CDR1 LGHDT, CDR2 YNNKEL (reference sequence). The CDR3 has 13 amino acids. CDR3 nucleotides: TGTGCCAGCAGCCAAGGGGAATCCAACGAGCAGTACTTC. The encoded protein is CASSQGESNEQYF.